The present entry profiles one TCR beta chain with its context. Participants spanned ages about 18 to 100 years and resided in roughly 26 US areas. The sample comes from a study of blood T cell repertoires in COVID-19. Study overall: PBMCs, B-cell-depleted T cells, or T cells were the source of the cDNA or gDNA that made up the material.

Per the original methods: The assay estimated nucleated cells by amplifying reference gene primers. Sequencing was performed with immunoSEQ multiplex PCR; in TCRdb, only in-frame clones are kept and a portion is missing. The V and J calls and clone size come from that table; D and trimming were worked out from the DNA. The sample lists about 310,000 clones; roughly 91% were seen once. The V end lost 0 bases, the J end lost 0 bases, and 12 bases lay between the germline ends. CDR3 length: 16 amino acids. Germline-derived CDR1 and CDR2 are SGDLS and YYNGEE. The clonotype was recovered from a woman aged 25 to 39 who had recovered from COVID-19. Sequences were obtained from PBMCs or T cells enriched from blood (not recorded which). The chain has TRBV9 and TRBJ1-1; D unresolved. The CDR3 DNA reads TGTGCCAGCAGCGTAGATGATGGCCGTATGAACACTGAAGCTTTCTTT. It translates to CASSVDDGRMNTEAFF.